The T cell receptor beta chain described here comes from a study of identical twins. CDR1 is SGHTA, CDR2 FQGTGA, per germline. The V and J ends lost 1 base and 4 bases respectively, with 10 bases between them. CDR3 size: 14 residues. One entry per CDR3 protein results from TCRdb running MiXCR on the 5' RACE reads. The sample lists about 520,000 distinct CDR3 sequences, roughly a fifth seen once, with roughly 0.9% in the top ten. This clonotype has just a few counts. This sample was also put to use in a study of T cells expressing NK-cell markers.

The sample taken for sequencing was CD4+ T cells sorted from blood. This clonotype was sampled from a woman aged 18-29 years in good health. The chain carries TRBV7-3 and TRBJ1-1; TRBD1 might be the D (5 bases). The CDR3 is CASSLRGKGTEAFF. CDR3 DNA sequence: TGTGCCAGCAGCTTAAGGGGGAAGGGCACTGAAGCTTTCTTT.